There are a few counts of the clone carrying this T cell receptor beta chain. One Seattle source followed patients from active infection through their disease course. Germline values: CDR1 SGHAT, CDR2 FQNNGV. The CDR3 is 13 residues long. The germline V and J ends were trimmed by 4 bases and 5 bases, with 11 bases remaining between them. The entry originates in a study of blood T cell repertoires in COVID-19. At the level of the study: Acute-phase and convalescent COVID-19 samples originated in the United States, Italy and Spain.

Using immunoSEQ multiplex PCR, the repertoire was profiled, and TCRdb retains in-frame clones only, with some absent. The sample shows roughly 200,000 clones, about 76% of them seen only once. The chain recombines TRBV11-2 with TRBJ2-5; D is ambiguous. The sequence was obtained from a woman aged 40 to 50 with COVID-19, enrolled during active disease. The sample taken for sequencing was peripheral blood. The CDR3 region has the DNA TGTGCCAGCAGCTCGGTTCCCCCTGAGACCCAGTACTTC. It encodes CASSSVPPETQYF.